The sample holds a few counts of the clone carrying this T cell receptor beta chain. The data are from a study of T cells of healthy individuals. TCRdb redid the calling of the 5' RACE reads with MiXCR, one entry per CDR3 protein. The sample lists 90,000 to 100,000 distinct CDR3 sequences, roughly a sixth occurring once. Germline values: CDR1 LNHDA, CDR2 SQIVND (reference sequence). The ends were cut back, 4 bases at V and 6 bases at J, with 18 bases in the middle. This CDR3 spans 15 amino acids. The chain is built from TRBV19 and TRBJ2-5; no clear D gene. This TCR derives from a human donor in good health. The CDR3 loop reads CASSSFTESMQTQYF. As DNA, the CDR3 is TGTGCCAGTAGTAGCTTTACAGAATCTATGCAGACCCAGTACTTC.